A single sample is the source of the 21 T cell receptor beta chains below, sequenced in a study of T cell changes during pregnancy in multiple sclerosis. Using immunoSEQ multiplex PCR, the repertoire was profiled, and TCRdb retains in-frame clones only, with some absent. The sample consists of roughly 49,000 clones, about 92% of them appearing once. The input for sequencing was peripheral blood, taken after pregnancy. Every receptor here comes from a female donor with multiple sclerosis, enrolled in a pregnancy study.

This clone was seen a single time. V is TRBV6-6 and J is TRBJ1-2, with D possibly being TRBD1 (6 bases). The CDR3 totals 16 residues. The V end was cut by 0 bases, the J end by 4 bases, with 15 bases between. Germline V gene data show CDR1 as MNHNY and CDR2 as SVGAGI (reference sequence). DNA for the CDR3: TGTGCCAGCAGTTACTCAAGGCGACAGGAGGTCTATGGCTACACCTTC. It encodes CASSYSRRQEVYGYTF.

V usage is TRBV10-3 and J usage is TRBJ1-4; a weak D match, TRBD1 (6 bases). Trimming left V 10 bases short and J 5 bases short, with 20 bases between. The CDR3 runs to 15 residues. Germline V lookup: CDR1 ENHRY, CDR2 SYGVKD. The CDR3 region is CATAPRGDGNEKLFF. The CDR3 DNA is TGTGCCACCGCTCCCAGGGGTGACGGGAATGAAAAACTGTTTTTT.

The chain is built from TRBV6-5 and TRBJ2-3, with 12 nucleotides matching TRBD2. CDR3 length equals 14 residues. Unmatched junction bases numbered 9, after V lost 9 bases and J lost 8 bases. Germline V gene lookup returns CDR1 MNHEY and CDR2 SVGAGI. CDR3 nucleotide sequence: TGTGCCAGTTATACTAGCGGGGGGTTCGGTACGCAGTATTTT. Protein: CASYTSGGFGTQYF.

V is TRBV7-2 and J is TRBJ2-3; D gene uncertain. The V end was cut by 0 bases, the J end by 2 bases, with 9 bases between. Per germline, CDR1 SGHTA and CDR2 FQGNSA. The CDR3 runs 15 residues. The CDR3 here is CASSLAAETTDTQYF. The CDR3 DNA reads TGTGCCAGCAGCTTAGCGGCGGAAACCACAGATACGCAGTATTTT. The whole variable domain, filled in from reference TRBV7-2 and TRBJ2-3, reads GAGVSQSPSNKVTEKGKDVELRCDPISGHTALYWYRQSLGQGLEFLIYFQGNSAPDKSGLPSDRFSAERTGGSVSTLTIQRTQQEDSAVYLCASSLAAETTDTQYFGPGTRLTVL.

The chain combines TRBV6-1 with TRBJ2-1; D uncertain. The CDR3 consists of 15 residues. Germline V lookup: CDR1 MNHNS, CDR2 SASEGT. V was shortened by 5 bases and J by 0 bases, with 11 bases between the two germline ends. The CDR3 sequence is CASSNDQASYNEQFF. CDR3 nucleotide sequence: TGTGCCAGCAGTAACGATCAGGCCTCCTACAATGAGCAGTTCTTC.

This clone has only one observation. CDR3 sequence (DNA): TGCAGCGTTGTATTGCGGGGGGTCTACAATGAGCAGTTCTTC. It translates to CSVVLRGVYNEQFF. V is TRBV29-1 and J is TRBJ2-1; TRBD2 aligns across 8 bases. Germline trimming cut 4 bases from V and 3 bases from J; bases unmatched to any gene: 5. CDR3 size: 14 residues. Germline assignment: CDR1 SQVTM and CDR2 ANQGSEA.

The J gene is TRBJ2-1, the V gene TRBV11-2, with D unresolved. In germline, CDR1 is SGHAT, CDR2 FQNNGV. The CDR3 extends over 15 amino acids. V lost 6 bases, J lost 1 base, and 13 bases lay in between. The CDR3 DNA follows: TGTGCCAGCAGTAGTCTAGATCGTTCCTACAATGAGCAGTTCTTC. Translation: CASSSLDRSYNEQFF.

This clone appeared once. The chain joins TRBV6-5 to TRBJ1-2; TRBD1 might be the D (5 bases). CDR1 MNHEY and CDR2 SVGAGI come from the germline V gene. CDR3 length equals 13 residues. V was trimmed by 0 bases and J by 3 bases, leaving 5 bases between them. The CDR3 here is CASSYSGDYGYTF. The CDR3 DNA sequence: TGTGCCAGCAGTTACTCAGGGGACTATGGCTACACCTTC.

The chain links TRBV14 to TRBJ2-3; D is possibly TRBD2 (6 bases). CDR1 is SGHDN and CDR2 is FVKESK in the germline V gene. The length of the CDR3 is 19 residues. The ends were cut back, 0 bases at V and 2 bases at J, with 21 bases in the middle. DNA of the CDR3: TGTGCCAGCAGCCAAGATCGGGGACTGGACCCTACCTACACAGATACGCAGTATTTT. This codes for CASSQDRGLDPTYTDTQYF. Full variable domain (rest looked up from reference TRBV14 and TRBJ2-3): EAGVTQFPSHSVIEKGQTVTLRCDPISGHDNLYWYRRVMGKEIKFLLHFVKESKQDESGMPNNRFLAERTGGTYSTLKVQPAELEDSGVYFCASSQDRGLDPTYTDTQYFGPGTRLTVL.

The CDR3 loop is CASSLMGVNYGYTF. The CDR3 DNA sequence: TGTGCCAGCAGCTTAATGGGAGTAAACTATGGCTACACCTTC. The rearrangement joins TRBV5-4 to TRBJ1-2; D gene unclear. Trimming removed 2 bases at V and 2 bases at J, with 10 bases between. Per the germline V gene, CDR1 is SGHNT and CDR2 is YYREEE (reference sequence). The CDR3 contains 14 residues.

The chain couples TRBV27 to TRBJ2-6, with D possibly TRBD1 on 6 matching bases. The length of the CDR3 is 16 residues. Trimming took off 2 bases at V and 2 bases at J, with 10 bases between the two ends. From germline, CDR1 is MNHEY and CDR2 SMNVEV (reference sequence). CDR3 region: CASSLTSGAGANVLTF. The CDR3 DNA is TGTGCCAGCAGTTTAACCTCAGGGGCTGGGGCCAACGTCCTGACTTTC.

This chain uses TRBV6-5 with TRBJ1-2; no reliable D call. Germline V gives CDR1 MNHEY, CDR2 SVGAGI. The ends were cut back, 4 bases at V and 1 base at J, with 4 bases in the middle. This CDR3 has 12 amino acids. The CDR3 DNA sequence: TGTGCCAGCAGTTCCCGTAACTATGGCTACACCTTC. Translating it yields CASSSRNYGYTF.

V usage is TRBV5-3 and J usage is TRBJ2-3; D unclear. TRBV5-3 is marked as an open reading frame, function uncertain. The CDR3 spans 16 residues. V was shortened by 0 bases and J by 2 bases, with 13 bases between the two germline ends. DNA for the CDR3: TGTGCCAGAAGCTTGGCCACTCCAATCTACACAGATACGCAGTATTTT. This sequence encodes CARSLATPIYTDTQYF.

This chain joins TRBV6-6 and TRBJ1-5; tentatively, D is TRBD1 (6 bases). In germline, CDR1 is MNHNY, CDR2 SVGAGI (reference sequence). This CDR3 has 14 residues. The ends were cut back, 6 bases at V and 5 bases at J, with 14 bases in the middle. The CDR3 reads CASSPDGGHQPQHF. CDR3 sequence (DNA): TGTGCCAGCAGCCCGGACGGGGGGCATCAGCCCCAGCATTTT.

This clone has only one observation. The chain employs TRBV5-6 and TRBJ2-7; 8 nucleotides agree with TRBD2. The junction had 13 bases not matched to a gene; V was cut back by 3 bases and J by 5 bases. The CDR3 covers 16 residues. Germline CDR1 SGHDT, CDR2 YYEEEE. DNA of the CDR3: TGTGCCAGCAGCTACGGACTAGCTGGTGCGCATGACGAGCAGTACTTC. Translated: CASSYGLAGAHDEQYF.

The V and J genes are TRBV5-1 and TRBJ2-2, with D possibly being TRBD2 (5 bases). Germline CDR1 reads SGHRS; CDR2 reads YFSETQ. There are 15 residues in the CDR3. The V end was cut by 3 bases, the J end by 2 bases, with 11 bases between. CDR3 residues: CASSSRTPNTGELFF. In nucleotides, the CDR3 is TGCGCCAGCAGCTCTAGGACTCCTAACACCGGGGAGCTGTTTTTT.

The V call is TRBV30, the J call TRBJ1-1, with D maybe TRBD1 (5 bases). Germline-derived CDR1 and CDR2 are GTSNPN and SVGIG (reference sequence). Trimming removed 1 base from V and 5 bases from J, with 8 bases in between. The CDR3 extends over 12 amino acids. CDR3 DNA sequence: TGTGCCTGGAGTGCCAAGGGGACTGAAGCTTTCTTT. This translates into CAWSAKGTEAFF.

The CDR3 sequence is CASSRGTPSSGANVLTF. The CDR3 nucleotides are TGTGCCAGTAGTCGCGGGACGCCAAGCTCTGGGGCCAACGTCCTGACTTTC. This chain links TRBV19 with TRBJ2-6; D may be TRBD2 (6 bases). V was trimmed by 5 bases and J by 0 bases, leaving 14 bases between them. The germline gives CDR1 LNHDA, CDR2 SQIVND (reference sequence). This CDR3 spans 17 amino acids.

The chain couples TRBV27 to TRBJ1-1, with 8 bases fitting TRBD1. With V trimmed by 0 bases and J by 4 bases, 7 bases remained unmatched. Germline V gives CDR1 MNHEY, CDR2 SMNVEV (reference sequence). The CDR3 sequence is 16 residues long. This CDR3 reads CASSLSFLQGGTEAFF. In DNA form, the CDR3 reads TGTGCCAGCAGTTTATCCTTCCTACAGGGGGGCACTGAAGCTTTCTTT.

In its sample, this clone was seen once. The chain uses TRBV13 and TRBJ2-5, with 7 bases lining up with TRBD1. With 0 bases clipped from V and 1 base from J, the junction kept 14 bases outside the gene matches. The CDR3 length is 19 residues. Germline assignment: CDR1 PRHDT and CDR2 FYEKMQ (reference sequence). DNA for the CDR3: TGTGCCAGCAGCTTAGGGGGACAGACATTTTCTTTATTCCAAGAGACCCAGTACTTC. Its protein product is CASSLGGQTFSLFQETQYF.

The J gene is TRBJ1-2, the V gene TRBV18; the D is unclear. Germline CDR1 and CDR2: KGHSH and LQKENI. Trimming removed 8 bases from V and 8 bases from J, with 9 bases in between. The CDR3 spans 10 residues. CDR3 protein: CASLGRGYTF. CDR3 nucleotide sequence: TGTGCCAGCCTGGGGAGGGGCTACACCTTC.